What follows are 9 T cell receptor beta chains derived from one specimen sequenced in a study of graft-versus-host responses after intestinal transplantation. No antigen has been identified for these receptors. Here immunoSEQ multiplex PCR was the method, and the copy in TCRdb shows in-frame clones only, minus some. The sample contains about 100,000 clones, roughly 90% of which appear only once. Sequencing used unstimulated CD4+ T cells sorted from spleen or lymph node cells, obtained before transplant. Source of these receptors: a human donor who was the organ donor for an intestinal transplant.

The rearrangement joins TRBV27 to TRBJ1-2; 7 nucleotides agree with TRBD1. V dropped 9 bases and J dropped 0; count of bases not matched to a gene: 10. Germline CDR1 reads MNHEY; CDR2 reads SMNVEV (reference sequence). The CDR3 loop spans 15 amino acids. Here the CDR3 DNA reads TGTGCCAGTGGGACAGTTCGTCTGTCTAACTATGGCTACACCTTC. Its protein product is CASGTVRLSNYGYTF.

Only one count was recorded for this clone. The chain employs TRBV6-1 and TRBJ2-5, with TRBD2 matching over 10 bases. The CDR3 runs to 15 residues. CDR1 and CDR2 from the germline V gene are MNHNS and SASEGT. After removal of 1 base from V and 5 bases from J, the junction contained 4 bases not matched to a gene. For the CDR3, the DNA is TGTGCCAGCAGTGAAGGTGGACTAGCGGTCGAGACCCAGTACTTC. It translates to CASSEGGLAVETQYF.

This clone was counted a few times. The V gene is TRBV5-1, the J gene TRBJ2-1; TRBD2 aligns across 10 bases. Germline V gene sequence: CDR1 SGHRS, CDR2 YFSETQ. V was pared by 1 base and J by 3 bases, with 7 bases of the junction left unmatched. The CDR3 length is 17 residues. For the CDR3, the DNA is TGCGCCAGCAGCTTGAGGATTAGCGGGGGGCACTACAATGAGCAGTTCTTC. This translates into CASSLRISGGHYNEQFF.

V and J are TRBV7-9 and TRBJ2-2; D is unresolved. The CDR3 consists of 11 residues. Germline V CDR1 and CDR2: SEHNR, FQNEAQ (reference sequence). V was shortened by 5 bases and J by 11 bases, with 9 bases between the two germline ends. The CDR3 protein is CASSVALELFF. The CDR3 DNA reads as TGTGCCAGCAGCGTCGCATTAGAGCTGTTTTTT.

The chain couples TRBV28 to TRBJ1-1; D is undetermined. The CDR3 runs to 15 residues. V gave up 5 bases and J gave up 4 bases, with 17 bases separating them. CDR1 is MDHEN, CDR2 SYDVKM, per germline. The chain's CDR3 is CASSGAQYLGTEAFF. The CDR3 nucleotides are TGTGCCAGCAGTGGAGCCCAATATCTGGGCACTGAAGCTTTCTTT.

This clone was seen only once. V is TRBV7-9 and J is TRBJ2-1; the D is unclear. There are 15 residues in the CDR3. Germline CDR1 is SEHNR and CDR2 is FQNEAQ (reference sequence). V was shortened by 7 bases and J by 0 bases, with 13 bases between the two germline ends. The CDR3 DNA sequence: TGTGCCAGCACCCTTTTTGGGCCCTCCTACAATGAGCAGTTCTTC. Its protein is CASTLFGPSYNEQFF.

The V gene is TRBV19, the J gene TRBJ2-5; D might be TRBD2 (6 bases). Trimming removed 6 bases at V and 1 base at J, with 18 bases between. Germline V CDR1 and CDR2: LNHDA, SQIVND (reference sequence). The CDR3 covers 16 residues. The CDR3 loop reads CASSPGVLSPQETQYF. The CDR3 nucleotides are TGTGCCAGTAGCCCGGGGGTACTGAGTCCCCAAGAGACCCAGTACTTC.

Comment on this clone: The same CDR3 also results from other DNA sequences found in this sample. The CDR3 loop reads CASSLEPANTEAFF. The CDR3 DNA is TGCGCCAGCAGCTTGGAACCTGCGAACACTGAAGCTTTCTTT. The chain couples TRBV5-1 to TRBJ1-1; D gene unclear. The CDR3 length is 14 residues. The germline V gene encodes CDR1 SGHRS and CDR2 YFSETQ. V shed 0 bases and J shed 1 base, with 7 bases lying between them.

The chain carries TRBV10-3 and TRBJ2-1; 10 bases agree with TRBD2. There are 14 residues in the CDR3. V lost 11 bases and J lost 7; bases outside the gene matches: 11. CDR1 and CDR2 (germline): ENHRY, SYGVKD. CDR3 amino acids: CAVGSSGGGNEQFF. CDR3 sequence (DNA): TGTGCCGTCGGGAGCAGCGGGGGGGGTAATGAGCAGTTCTTC.